This T cell receptor (beta chain) was sequenced during a study of OX40 agonist ivuxolimab in advanced cancers. In terms of the full investigation: Ivuxolimab, which targeted the costimulatory receptor OX40 (CD134), was an agonistic, fully human IgG2 monoclonal antibody. Of the approximately 50 patients in dose escalation, 19 had hepatocellular carcinoma, some 15 had melanoma, 9 had renal cell carcinoma and 9 had head and neck cancer. The purpose of peripheral TCRbeta sequencing was to test whether ivuxolimab changed TCR sequence diversity and led to clonal T-cell expansion. Patients were allowed to have had prior anti-PD-1, anti-PD-L1 or anti-CTLA-4 therapy, and roughly 40% of the dose-escalation patients had been treated with checkpoint inhibitors. The paper describes the monotherapy dose-escalation part (N ≈ 51 patients) of the phase I trial of ivuxolimab. A male proportion of under 85% and a mean age of around 60 years, ranging from about 23 to 90, were recorded for the dose-escalation cohort. Three dose-escalation patients achieved partial responses, one with hepatocellular carcinoma and two with cutaneous melanoma. Intravenous ivuxolimab was administered to patients every 2 weeks at six dose levels: 0.01, 0.1, 0.3, 1.5, 3 and 10 mg/kg. What the research found in general, with its limitations: On average, CD8+ T cells showed more expanded clones than CD4+ T cells after ivuxolimab. At doses of 0.1 to 3.0 mg/kg, clonal expansion of both CD4+ and CD8+ blood T cells was observed from baseline to week 6. Low levels of normalized T-cell clonal expansion were also seen in some patients who did not respond. The antigen specificity of the clonally expanded peripheral T cells was not determined. In the 0.1-3.0 mg/kg groups, partial responders were among the patients with the lowest normalized peripheral clonal expansion, particularly in CD8+ T cells.

To sequence the TCRbeta CDR3 region, genomic DNA was isolated from the sorted cells. The immunoSEQ Assay was used to sequence the TCRbeta CDR3 regions. This immuneACCESS table, as held by TCRdb, lists in-frame sequences with V and J called but not all clones. Of the missing ones, under half trace to an unresolved V gene in checked studies; the others have no known cause. The sample table records around 63,000 clones; about nine tenths of these occur just once. 1% to 1.5% of the sample belongs to the ten largest clones. As concerns this clone: Its antigen is currently not known. Base quality data are lacking; no much larger clone is found one base away.

The CDR3 has 14 amino acids, counting the end cysteine and phenylalanine. The only DNA kept is the CDR3, 42 bases in frame from the first base. V is cut back by 0 bases and J by 6 bases, with 2 bases in the junction unmatched. Per the germline V gene, SGHTS is the CDR1 and YDEGEE is the CDR2. The trial excluded patients who had a history of autoimmune disease or were on systemic immunosuppression. Peripheral blood for TCR sequencing was drawn from every dose cohort at baseline, at cycle 4 day 1 and at cycle 7 day 1. Samples were obtained from an open-label, multicenter, first-in-human phase I dose-escalation trial of ivuxolimab. The trial enrolled adults with locally advanced or metastatic head and neck squamous cell, hepatocellular, melanoma or renal cell carcinoma. Before TCR sequencing, CD4+ T cells and CD8+ T cells from peripheral blood were sorted into separate populations.

The chain is made from TRBV5-8 and TRBJ1-2; 10 junctional bases match TRBD1. This clonotype was obtained from an adult with an advanced solid tumor such as melanoma, head and neck, liver or kidney cancer. Specimen: CD4+ or CD8+ T cells sorted from blood, collected in a trial of the OX40 agonist ivuxolimab. The base sequence is TGTGCCAGCAGCTTGGGACAGGGGGCGCATGGCTACACCTTC. Its coded protein is CASSLGQGAHGYTF.